This T cell receptor beta chain emerged from a study of blood T cell repertoires in COVID-19. On the study more broadly: Spain, Italy and the United States supplied samples that represented acute and convalescent COVID-19. Sample material is recorded as cDNA or gDNA derived from T cells, B-cell-depleted T cells, or PBMCs.

V dropped 6 bases and J dropped 6; count of bases not matched to a gene: 0. The CDR3 runs 13 residues. Looked up from germline, CDR1 is LNHDA and CDR2 is SQIVND (reference sequence). Under the authors' procedure: From reference gene primer amplification, estimates of nucleated cell counts were derived. Clones were sequenced by immunoSEQ multiplex PCR, and TCRdb holds only the in-frame ones, with some missing. V and J calls and clone size are as listed in that table; D and trimming were resolved from the DNA. The sample holds 140,000 to 150,000 clones, 85% seen once. Comments on this clone: Different DNA sequences within this sample yield the same CDR3.

The sequencing sample was made of peripheral blood. The TCR originated in a woman in her thirties or forties with active or convalescent COVID-19. V is TRBV19 and J is TRBJ2-1, with 12 bases matching TRBD2. CDR3 DNA: TGTGCCAGTAGGGGACTAGCGGGCAATGAGCAGTTCTTC. Encoded protein: CASRGLAGNEQFF.